Below, 8 T cell receptor beta chains from the same sample are listed, as sequenced in a study of cytomegalovirus exposure and HLA in healthy donors. Profiling relied on immunoSEQ multiplex PCR, and the TCRdb table lists in-frame clones only, not all of them. Here the sample spans 100,000 to 150,000 clones, less than 90% being singletons. The sample consisted of PBMCs. The origin of the receptors is a man in his late teens or twenties in good health and CMV-seropositive.

V and J are TRBV7-9 and TRBJ2-5, with D tentatively TRBD1 (6 bases). Trimming stripped 7 bases from V and 8 bases from J, with 17 bases between. Germline V CDR1 and CDR2: SEHNR, FQNEAQ (reference sequence). The CDR3 contains 13 residues. In nucleotides, the CDR3 is TGTGCCAGCACCCCACCCGGGACACCCACCCAGTACTTC. Its protein product is CASTPPGTPTQYF.

This clone was detected a few times. The chain is built from TRBV11-2 and TRBJ1-6; D ambiguous. Germline CDR1 is SGHAT and CDR2 is FQNNGV. CDR3 size: 14 residues. The germline V and J ends were trimmed by 5 bases and 7 bases, with 12 bases remaining between them. The CDR3 sequence: CASSPRDGNSPLHF. CDR3 coding DNA: TGTGCCAGCAGCCCCCGTGACGGGAATTCACCCCTCCACTTT.

The chain recombines TRBV5-4 with TRBJ1-1; D unclear. This CDR3 is built from 13 residues. The ends were cut back, 4 bases at V and 7 bases at J, with 14 bases in the middle. Per germline, CDR1 SGHNT and CDR2 YYREEE (reference sequence). The CDR3 DNA follows: TGTGCCAGCAGCGGGAGGATCCAAGATGAAGCTTTCTTT. It codes for CASSGRIQDEAFF.

The genes are TRBV10-1 and TRBJ2-2; tentatively, D is TRBD2 (5 bases). The CDR3 runs 18 residues. CDR1 is WNHNN and CDR2 is SYGVQD in the germline V gene (reference sequence). V gave up 3 bases and J gave up 1 base, with 18 bases separating them. The CDR3 reads CASSESTRAEGNTGELFF. The CDR3 DNA sequence: TGCGCCAGCAGTGAATCGACGCGGGCCGAAGGGAACACCGGGGAGCTGTTTTTT.

This CDR3 is CASSPDSSIAKNIQYF. CDR3 nucleotides: TGTGCCAGCTCACCCGACAGCTCAATAGCCAAAAACATTCAGTACTTC. The chain joins TRBV18 to TRBJ2-4; possibly TRBD1 for D (5 bases). Germline CDR1 and CDR2: KGHSH and LQKENI. This CDR3 spans 16 amino acids. Trimming cost V 3 bases and J 0 bases, with 12 bases left between them.

This sequence joins TRBV7-8 and TRBJ1-5, with D possibly matching TRBD1 (5 bases). The germline CDR1 and CDR2 sequences are SGHVS and FQNEAQ. The CDR3 has 18 residues. V was cut by 1 base and J by 0 bases, with 16 bases left in between. Here the CDR3 DNA reads TGTGCCAGCAGCTTAGAACGAGAGGGGAGGGATAGCAATCAGCCCCAGCATTTT. Translating gives CASSLEREGRDSNQPQHF.

The count of this clone is one. The V gene is TRBV29-1, the J gene TRBJ2-7; TRBD1 is a possible D gene (6 bases). The germline V gene encodes CDR1 SQVTM and CDR2 ANQGSEA. Deletions cut 6 bases from V and 1 base from J, with 10 bases between. The CDR3 spans 12 residues. The CDR3 region has the DNA TGCAGCGTGAGGACAGTTTCCTACGAGCAGTACTTC. Its protein is CSVRTVSYEQYF.

The chain joins TRBV5-6 to TRBJ2-7; D gene unclear. Trimming left V 3 bases short and J 5 bases short, with 9 bases between. Germline values: CDR1 SGHDT, CDR2 YYEEEE. The CDR3 extends over 12 amino acids. CDR3 coding DNA: TGTGCCAGCAGCTCCGGGTGGAACGAGCAGTACTTC. Translating it yields CASSSGWNEQYF.